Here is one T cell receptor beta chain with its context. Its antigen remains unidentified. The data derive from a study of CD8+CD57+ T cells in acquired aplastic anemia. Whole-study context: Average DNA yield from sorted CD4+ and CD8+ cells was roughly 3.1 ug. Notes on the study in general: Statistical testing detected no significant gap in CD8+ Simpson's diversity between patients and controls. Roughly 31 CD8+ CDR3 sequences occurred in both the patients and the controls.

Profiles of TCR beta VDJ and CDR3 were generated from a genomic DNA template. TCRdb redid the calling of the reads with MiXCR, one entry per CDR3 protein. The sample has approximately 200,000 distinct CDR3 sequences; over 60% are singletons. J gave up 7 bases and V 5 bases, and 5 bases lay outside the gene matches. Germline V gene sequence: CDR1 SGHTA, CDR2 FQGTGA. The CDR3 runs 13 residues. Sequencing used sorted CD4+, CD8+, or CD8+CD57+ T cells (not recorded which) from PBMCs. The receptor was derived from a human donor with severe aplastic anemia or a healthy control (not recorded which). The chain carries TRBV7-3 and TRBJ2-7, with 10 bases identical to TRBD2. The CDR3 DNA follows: TGTGCCAGCAGCATTAGCGGGAGGATTGAGCAGTACTTC. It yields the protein CASSISGRIEQYF.